This record concerns one T cell receptor (beta chain) sequence. The sample originates from a study of blood T cell repertoires in COVID-19. Overall study context: Sources were T cells, B-cell-depleted T cells, or PBMCs; the material itself was cDNA or gDNA.

V was pared by 2 bases and J by 7 bases, with 3 bases of the junction left unmatched. The V gene's germline CDR1 is MNHNS and CDR2 SASEGT. CDR3 size: 14 residues. Assay used: immunoSEQ multiplex PCR; TCRdb lists only in-frame clones, some missing. The data contain 99,000 or so clones, 87% of them singletons. The origin of this receptor is a man between 45 and 60 years old with acute or convalescent COVID-19. Sequenced: peripheral blood. The genes are TRBV6-1 and TRBJ1-4; TRBD1 agrees at 8 bases. The CDR3 here is CASSESRGREKLFF. CDR3 DNA sequence: TGTGCCAGCAGTGAATCCAGGGGGCGTGAAAAACTGTTTTTT.